The present entry profiles one TCR beta chain with its context. This CDR3 has 17 amino acids. Germline loops: CDR1 SGHRS, CDR2 YFSETQ. V shed 6 bases and J 2 bases; nucleotides not matched to a gene: 15. The data originate from a study of blood T cell repertoires in COVID-19. Study details: Material from acute and convalescent COVID-19 was sourced from the United States, Italy and Spain. PBMCs, B-cell-depleted T cells, or T cells were the source of the cDNA or gDNA that made up the material.

Sequencing used immunoSEQ multiplex PCR; TCRdb keeps in-frame clones, though not all of them. The table has about 81,000 clones, roughly 88% seen once. V gene TRBV5-1 combines with J gene TRBJ2-3; 7 nucleotides line up with TRBD2. This receptor was obtained from a human donor in a cohort sampled during active COVID-19. The sequenced sample consisted of peripheral blood. This CDR3 reads CASNQRRQRDPTDTQYF. The CDR3 bases are TGCGCCAGCAACCAAAGGCGTCAGCGGGACCCCACAGATACGCAGTATTTT. Filled out from reference TRBV5-1 and TRBJ2-3, the complete variable domain reads KAGVTQTPRYLIKTRGQQVTLSCSPISGHRSVSWYQQTPGQGLQFLFEYFSETQRNKGNFPGRFSGRQFSNSRSEMNVSTLELGDSALYLCASNQRRQRDPTDTQYFGPGTRLTVL.